The present T cell receptor beta chain was sequenced within a study of regulatory T cells in long-lasting Graves disease. Library construction for TCR beta used iRepertoire HTBI primers and Arm-PCR of CDR3 regions. TCRdb analysed the multiplex PCR reads with MiXCR anew, one entry per CDR3 protein. The sample holds 300,000 or so distinct CDR3 sequences; roughly a fifth are singletons and the top ten take over 25%. This clonotype appeared a few times. Time point reported: persistent/refractory GD, antithyroid drugs over 5 years with positive TRAb. RNA isolated from PBMCs was used to make the TCR library. The sequenced sample was peripheral blood mononuclear cells (PBMCs), obtained when the disease was refractory, from a patient treated with antithyroid drugs. The TCR was taken from a female donor with Graves disease.

The CDR3 loop is CASSQDSGITEAFF. The CDR3 DNA reads as TGCGCCAGCAGCCAAGACTCAGGGATCACTGAAGCTTTCTTT. V is TRBV4-1 and J is TRBJ1-1; tentative D call: TRBD1 (5 bases). Germline V lookup: CDR1 MGHRA, CDR2 YSYEKL. The CDR3 has 14 amino acids. V was trimmed by 0 bases and J by 4 bases, leaving 9 bases between them.